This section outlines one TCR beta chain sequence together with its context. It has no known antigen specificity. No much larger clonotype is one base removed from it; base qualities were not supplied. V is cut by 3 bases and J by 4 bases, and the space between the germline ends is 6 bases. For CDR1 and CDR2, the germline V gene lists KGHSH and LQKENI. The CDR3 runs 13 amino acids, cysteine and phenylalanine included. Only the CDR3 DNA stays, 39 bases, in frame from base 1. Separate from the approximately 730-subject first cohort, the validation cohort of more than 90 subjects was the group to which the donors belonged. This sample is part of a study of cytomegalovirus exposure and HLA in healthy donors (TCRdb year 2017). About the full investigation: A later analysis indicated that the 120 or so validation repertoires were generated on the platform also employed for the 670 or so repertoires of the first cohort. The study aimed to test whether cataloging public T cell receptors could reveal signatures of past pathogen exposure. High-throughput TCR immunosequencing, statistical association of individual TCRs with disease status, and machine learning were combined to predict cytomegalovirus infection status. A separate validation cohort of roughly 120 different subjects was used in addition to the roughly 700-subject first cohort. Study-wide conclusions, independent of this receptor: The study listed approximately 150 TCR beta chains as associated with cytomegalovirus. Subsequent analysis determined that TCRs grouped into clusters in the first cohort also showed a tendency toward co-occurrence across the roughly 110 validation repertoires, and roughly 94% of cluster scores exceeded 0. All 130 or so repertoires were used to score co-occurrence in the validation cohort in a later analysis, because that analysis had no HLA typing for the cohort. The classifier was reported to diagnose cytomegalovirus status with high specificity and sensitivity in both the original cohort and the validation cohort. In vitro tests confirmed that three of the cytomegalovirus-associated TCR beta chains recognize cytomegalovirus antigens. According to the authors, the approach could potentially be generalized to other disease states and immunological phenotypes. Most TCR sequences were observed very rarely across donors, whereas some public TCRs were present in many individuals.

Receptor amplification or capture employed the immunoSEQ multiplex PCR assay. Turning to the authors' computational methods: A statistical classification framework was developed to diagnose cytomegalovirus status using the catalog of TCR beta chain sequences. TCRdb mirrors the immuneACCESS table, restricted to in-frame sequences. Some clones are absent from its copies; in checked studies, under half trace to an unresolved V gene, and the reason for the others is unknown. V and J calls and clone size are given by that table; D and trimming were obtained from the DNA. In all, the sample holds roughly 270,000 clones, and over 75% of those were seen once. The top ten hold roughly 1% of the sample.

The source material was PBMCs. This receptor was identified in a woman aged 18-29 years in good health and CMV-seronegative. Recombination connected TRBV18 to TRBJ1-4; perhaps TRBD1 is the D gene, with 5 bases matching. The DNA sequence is TGTGCCAGCTCACCGGACATTAATGAAAAACTGTTTTTT. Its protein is CASSPDINEKLFF. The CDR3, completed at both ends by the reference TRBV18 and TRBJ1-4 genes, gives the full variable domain NAGVMQNPRHLVRRRGQEARLRCSPMKGHSHVYWYRQLPEEGLKFMVYLQKENIIDESGMPKERFSAEFPKEGPSILRIQQVVRGDSAAYFCASSPDINEKLFFGSGTQLSVL.